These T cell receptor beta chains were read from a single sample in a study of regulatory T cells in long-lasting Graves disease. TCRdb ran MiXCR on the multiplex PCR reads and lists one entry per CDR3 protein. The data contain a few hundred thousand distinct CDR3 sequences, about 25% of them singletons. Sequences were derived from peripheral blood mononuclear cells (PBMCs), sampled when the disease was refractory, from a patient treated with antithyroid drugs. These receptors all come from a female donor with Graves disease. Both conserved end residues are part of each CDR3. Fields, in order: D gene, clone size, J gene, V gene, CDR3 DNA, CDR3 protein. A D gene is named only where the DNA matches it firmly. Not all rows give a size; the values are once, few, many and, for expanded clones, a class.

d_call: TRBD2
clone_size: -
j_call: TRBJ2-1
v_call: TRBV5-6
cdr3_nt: TGTGCCAGCAGCTCCGGACTAGCACTCAATGAGCAGTTCTTC
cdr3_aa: CASSSGLALNEQFF

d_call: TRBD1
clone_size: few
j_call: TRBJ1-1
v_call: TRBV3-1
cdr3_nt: TGTGCCAGCAGCCAAGTAGTAGGGACAGTGAACACTGAAGCTTTCTTT
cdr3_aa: CASSQVVGTVNTEAFF

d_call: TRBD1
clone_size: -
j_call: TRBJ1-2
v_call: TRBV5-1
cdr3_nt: TGCGCCAGCAGCTTGGGATCCGGGACAGCAAGGGGCTACACCTTC
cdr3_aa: CASSLGSGTARGYTF

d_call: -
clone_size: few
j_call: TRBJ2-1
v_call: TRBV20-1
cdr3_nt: TGCAGTGCTAGAGATTTCCAGGGTCCGGGCTACAATGAGCAGTTCTTC
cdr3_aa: CSARDFQGPGYNEQFF

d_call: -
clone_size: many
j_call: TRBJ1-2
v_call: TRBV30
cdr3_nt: TGTGCCTGGAATATGGGGATTCCAGCCACCTTC
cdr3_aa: CAWNMGIPATF

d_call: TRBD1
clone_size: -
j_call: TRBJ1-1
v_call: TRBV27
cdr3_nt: TGTGCCAGCAGTTTAGGGACAGACCTATCTGAAGCTTTCTTT
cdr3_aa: CASSLGTDLSEAFF

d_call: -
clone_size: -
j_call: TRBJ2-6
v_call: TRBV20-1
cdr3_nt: TGCAGTGCTAGAGAGGGGGCTGGGGCCAACGTCCTGACTTTC
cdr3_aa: CSAREGAGANVLTF

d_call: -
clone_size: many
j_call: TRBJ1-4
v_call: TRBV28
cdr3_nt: TGTGCCAGCAGCTCCCCCTCAACTAATGAAAAACTGTTTTTT
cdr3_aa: CASSSPSTNEKLFF

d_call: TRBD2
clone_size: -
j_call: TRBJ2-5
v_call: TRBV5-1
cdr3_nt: TGCGCCAGCAGCTTGGGAGCGGGAGGCTTACAAGAGACCCAGTACTTC
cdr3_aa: CASSLGAGGLQETQYF

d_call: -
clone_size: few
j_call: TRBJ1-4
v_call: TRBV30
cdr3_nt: TGTGCCTGGAGTAACCGGGACGCCGGCGGTGAAAAACTGTTTTTT
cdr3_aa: CAWSNRDAGGEKLFF

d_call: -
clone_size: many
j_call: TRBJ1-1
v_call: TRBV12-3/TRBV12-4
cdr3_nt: TGTGCCAGCAGTATGCAGGGGACGGCCATGAACACTGAAGCTTTCTTT
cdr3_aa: CASSMQGTAMNTEAFF

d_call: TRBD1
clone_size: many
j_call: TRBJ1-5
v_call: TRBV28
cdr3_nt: TGTGCCAGCAGTCCGCGATGGGGCCCCACAGGGGGTAGGAGGAATCAGCCCCAGCATTTT
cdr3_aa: CASSPRWGPTGGRRNQPQHF

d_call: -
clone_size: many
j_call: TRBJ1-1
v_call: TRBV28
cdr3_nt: TGTGCCAGCACAAAAACAGGGAAGATGAACACTGAAGCTTTCTTT
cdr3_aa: CASTKTGKMNTEAFF

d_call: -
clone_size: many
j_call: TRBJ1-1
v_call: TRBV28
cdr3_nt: TGTGCCAGCAGTCCCCCTCACACTGAAGCTTTCTTT
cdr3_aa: CASSPPHTEAFF

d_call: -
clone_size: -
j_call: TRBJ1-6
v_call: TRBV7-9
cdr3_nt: TGTGCCAGCAGCTTAGAAGGACAGCATAATTCACCCCTCCACTTT
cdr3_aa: CASSLEGQHNSPLHF

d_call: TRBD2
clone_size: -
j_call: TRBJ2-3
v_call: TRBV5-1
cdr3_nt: TGCGCCAGCAGCCCGGAGCCTAGCGGGACGGGAGATACGCAGTATTTT
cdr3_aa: CASSPEPSGTGDTQYF

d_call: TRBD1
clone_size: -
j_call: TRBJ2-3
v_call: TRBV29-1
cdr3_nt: TGCAGCGTTGCGGCGGGGCCAGGGGGCTTTACGCAGTATTTT
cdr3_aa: CSVAAGPGGFTQYF

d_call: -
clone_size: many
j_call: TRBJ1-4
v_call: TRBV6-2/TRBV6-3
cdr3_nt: TGTGCCAGCAGTTACGATGGGGGTATCAATGAAAAACTGTTTTTT
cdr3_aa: CASSYDGGINEKLFF

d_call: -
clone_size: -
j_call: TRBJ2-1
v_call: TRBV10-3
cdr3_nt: TGTGCCATCAGTGAGTCGATGTCAGGAGTTTACTACAATGAGCAGTTCTTC
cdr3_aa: CAISESMSGVYYNEQFF

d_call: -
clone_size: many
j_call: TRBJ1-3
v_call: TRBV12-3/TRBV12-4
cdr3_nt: TGTGCCAGCAGTCCAAGCTCTGGAAACACCATATATTTT
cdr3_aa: CASSPSSGNTIYF

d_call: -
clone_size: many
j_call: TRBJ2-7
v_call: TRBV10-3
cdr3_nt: TGTGCCGCCGCCCACGGCGGGTCCTCCTACGAGCAGTACTTC
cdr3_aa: CAAAHGGSSYEQYF

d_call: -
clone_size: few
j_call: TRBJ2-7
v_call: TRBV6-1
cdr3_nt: TGTGCCAGCAGCAATGGGGGCGAGCAGTACTTC
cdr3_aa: CASSNGGEQYF

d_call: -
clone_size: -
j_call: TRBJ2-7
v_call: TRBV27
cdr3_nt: TGTGCCAGCAGTTTTCGGAAGGGAGCCCACGAGCAGTACTTC
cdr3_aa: CASSFRKGAHEQYF

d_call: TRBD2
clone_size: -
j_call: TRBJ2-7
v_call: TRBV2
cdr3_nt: TGTGCCAGCAGTGAATTGGGCGGGAGCCTGGGGTACGAGCAGTACTTC
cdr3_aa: CASSELGGSLGYEQYF

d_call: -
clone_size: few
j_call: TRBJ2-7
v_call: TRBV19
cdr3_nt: TGTGCCAGTAGTCCCCGCGACAGGCACTCCTACGAGCAGTACTTC
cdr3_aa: CASSPRDRHSYEQYF

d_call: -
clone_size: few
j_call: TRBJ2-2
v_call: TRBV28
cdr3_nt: TGTGCCAGCAGTGACTTCAGGGTCTTTGGCGGGGAGCTGTTTTTT
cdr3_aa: CASSDFRVFGGELFF

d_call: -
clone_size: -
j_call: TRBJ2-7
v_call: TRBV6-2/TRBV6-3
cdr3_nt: TGTGCCAGCAGTTACTCGGCAGAGACCTCCTACGAGCAGTACTTC
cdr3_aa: CASSYSAETSYEQYF

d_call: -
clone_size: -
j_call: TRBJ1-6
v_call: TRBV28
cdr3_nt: TGTGCCAGCAGTTTATACCGCGAGGATTCACCCCTCCACTTT
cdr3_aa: CASSLYREDSPLHF

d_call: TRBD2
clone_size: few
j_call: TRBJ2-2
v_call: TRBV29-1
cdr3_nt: TGCAGCGTTGAAGAGGGGACTAGCGGCACCGGGGAGCTGTTTTTT
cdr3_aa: CSVEEGTSGTGELFF

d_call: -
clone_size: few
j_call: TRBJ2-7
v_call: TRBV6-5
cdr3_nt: TGTGCCAGCAGTTACGAAGGGGAGGTCCACGAGCAGTACTTC
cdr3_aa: CASSYEGEVHEQYF

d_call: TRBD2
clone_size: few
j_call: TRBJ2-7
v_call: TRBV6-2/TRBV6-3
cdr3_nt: TGTGCCAGCACGTCTAGCGGGGGAGGCTATGAGCAGTACTTC
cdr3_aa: CASTSSGGGYEQYF

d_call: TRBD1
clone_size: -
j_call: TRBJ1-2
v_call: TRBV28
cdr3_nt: TGTGCCAGCAGTTTACCGGGACAGGGGATCCATAGTGGCTATACCTTC
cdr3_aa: CASSLPGQGIHSGYTF

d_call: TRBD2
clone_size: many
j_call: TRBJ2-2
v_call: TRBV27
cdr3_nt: TGTGCCAGCAGTCCAAGCGGGAGGGCCCTCGGCGGGGAGCTGTTTTTT
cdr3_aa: CASSPSGRALGGELFF

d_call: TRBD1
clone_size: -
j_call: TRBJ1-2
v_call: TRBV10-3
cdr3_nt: TGTGCCATCAGTGGAACAGGGGGCCCCTATGGCTACACCTTC
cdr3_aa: CAISGTGGPYGYTF

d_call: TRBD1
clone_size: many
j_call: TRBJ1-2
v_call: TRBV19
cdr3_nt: TGTGCCAGTAGTATTGGACAGGGGGTTTGGTATGGCTACACCTTC
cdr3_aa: CASSIGQGVWYGYTF

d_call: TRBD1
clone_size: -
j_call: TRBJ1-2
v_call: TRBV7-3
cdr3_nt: TGTGCCAGCAGCCCGGGACAGGGATTAGGCTACGCCTTC
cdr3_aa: CASSPGQGLGYAF

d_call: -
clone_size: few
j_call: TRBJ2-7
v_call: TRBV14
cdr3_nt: TGTGCCAGCAGTCTAGGCCCAGGGTACTCCTACGAGCAGTACTTC
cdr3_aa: CASSLGPGYSYEQYF

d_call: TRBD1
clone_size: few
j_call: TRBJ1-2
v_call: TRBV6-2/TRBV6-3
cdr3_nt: TGTGCCAGCAGTTTCTCCGGGACAGGGAACATCTATGGCTACACCTTC
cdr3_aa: CASSFSGTGNIYGYTF

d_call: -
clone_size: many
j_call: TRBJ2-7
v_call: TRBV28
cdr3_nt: TGTGCCAGCAATACTTGGGGGTACGAGCAGTACTTC
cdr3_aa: CASNTWGYEQYF